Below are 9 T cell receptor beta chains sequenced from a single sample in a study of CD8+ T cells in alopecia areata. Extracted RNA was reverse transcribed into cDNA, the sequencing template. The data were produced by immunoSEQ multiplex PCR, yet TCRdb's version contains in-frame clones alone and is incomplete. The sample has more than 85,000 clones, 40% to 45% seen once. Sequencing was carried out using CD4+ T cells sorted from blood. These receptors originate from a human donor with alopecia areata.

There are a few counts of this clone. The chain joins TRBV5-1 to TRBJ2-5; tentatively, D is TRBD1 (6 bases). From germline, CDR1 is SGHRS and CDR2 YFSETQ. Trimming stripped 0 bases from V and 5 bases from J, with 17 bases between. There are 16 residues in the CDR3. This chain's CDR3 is CASSLEAGASQETQYF. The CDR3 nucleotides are TGCGCCAGCAGCTTGGAGGCAGGGGCTAGCCAGGAGACCCAGTACTTC.

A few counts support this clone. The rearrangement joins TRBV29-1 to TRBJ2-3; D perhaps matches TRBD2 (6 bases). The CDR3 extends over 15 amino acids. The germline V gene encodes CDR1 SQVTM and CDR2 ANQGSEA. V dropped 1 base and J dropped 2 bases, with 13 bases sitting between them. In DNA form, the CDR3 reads TGCAGCGTTGAAGGGGGGGACTCCTACACAGATACGCAGTATTTT. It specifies CSVEGGDSYTDTQYF.

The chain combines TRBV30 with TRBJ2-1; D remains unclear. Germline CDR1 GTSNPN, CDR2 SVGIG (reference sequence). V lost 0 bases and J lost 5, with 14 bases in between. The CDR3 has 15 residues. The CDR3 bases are TGTGCCTGGAGTGTAGGGCGGAAGATAAACAATGAGCAGTTCTTC. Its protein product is CAWSVGRKINNEQFF.

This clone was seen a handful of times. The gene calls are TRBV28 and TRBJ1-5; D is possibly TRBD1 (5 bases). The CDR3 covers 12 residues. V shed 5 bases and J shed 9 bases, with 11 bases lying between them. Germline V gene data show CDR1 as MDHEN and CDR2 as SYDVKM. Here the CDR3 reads CASSRTGGPQHF. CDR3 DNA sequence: TGTGCCAGCAGTAGGACTGGGGGGCCCCAGCATTTT.

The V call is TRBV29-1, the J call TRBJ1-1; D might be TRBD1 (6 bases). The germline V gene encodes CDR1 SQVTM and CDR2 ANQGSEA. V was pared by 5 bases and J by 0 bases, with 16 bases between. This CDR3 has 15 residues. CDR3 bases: TGCAGCGTTAAGAGGGGGGCCCTGGTGAACACTGAAGCTTTCTTT. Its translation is CSVKRGALVNTEAFF.

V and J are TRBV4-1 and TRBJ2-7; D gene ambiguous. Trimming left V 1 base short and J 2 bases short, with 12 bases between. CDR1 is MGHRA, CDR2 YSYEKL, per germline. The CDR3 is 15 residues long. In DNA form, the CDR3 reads TGCGCCAGCAGCCAAGGAAAGCCGAAGACCTACGAGCAGTACTTC. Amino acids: CASSQGKPKTYEQYF.

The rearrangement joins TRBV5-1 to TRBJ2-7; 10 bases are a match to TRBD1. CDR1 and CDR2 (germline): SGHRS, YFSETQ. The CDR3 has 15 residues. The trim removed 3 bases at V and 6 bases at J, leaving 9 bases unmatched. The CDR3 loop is CASSSLTGGGFEQYF. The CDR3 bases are TGCGCCAGCAGCTCGTTGACAGGGGGCGGATTCGAGCAGTACTTC.

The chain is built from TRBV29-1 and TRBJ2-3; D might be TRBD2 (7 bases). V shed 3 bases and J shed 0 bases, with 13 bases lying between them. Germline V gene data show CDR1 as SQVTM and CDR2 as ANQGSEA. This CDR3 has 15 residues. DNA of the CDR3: TGCAGCGTTGATGGAGGGGGAGGGAGCACAGATACGCAGTATTTT. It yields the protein CSVDGGGGSTDTQYF.

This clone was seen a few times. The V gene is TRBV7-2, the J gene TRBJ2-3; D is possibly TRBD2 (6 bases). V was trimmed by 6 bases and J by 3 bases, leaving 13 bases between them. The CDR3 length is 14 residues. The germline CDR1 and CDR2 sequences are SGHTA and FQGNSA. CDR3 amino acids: CASRDLGGTDTQYF. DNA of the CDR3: TGTGCCAGCAGAGATCTTGGGGGGACAGATACGCAGTATTTT.